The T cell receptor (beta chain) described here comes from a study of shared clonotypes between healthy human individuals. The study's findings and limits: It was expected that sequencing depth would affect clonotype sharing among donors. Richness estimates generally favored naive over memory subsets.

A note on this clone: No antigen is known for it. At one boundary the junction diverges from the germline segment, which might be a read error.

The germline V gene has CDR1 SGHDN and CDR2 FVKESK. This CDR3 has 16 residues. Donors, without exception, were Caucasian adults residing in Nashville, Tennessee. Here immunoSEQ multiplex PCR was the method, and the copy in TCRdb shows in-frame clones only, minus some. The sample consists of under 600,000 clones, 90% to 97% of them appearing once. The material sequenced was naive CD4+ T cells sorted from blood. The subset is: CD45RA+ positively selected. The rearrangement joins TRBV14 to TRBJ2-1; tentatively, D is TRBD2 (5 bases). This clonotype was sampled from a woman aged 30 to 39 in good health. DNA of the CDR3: TGTGCCAGCAGCAAAGAGCGAGCGGCCTCCTACAATGAGCAGTTCTTC. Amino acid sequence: CASSKERAASYNEQFF.